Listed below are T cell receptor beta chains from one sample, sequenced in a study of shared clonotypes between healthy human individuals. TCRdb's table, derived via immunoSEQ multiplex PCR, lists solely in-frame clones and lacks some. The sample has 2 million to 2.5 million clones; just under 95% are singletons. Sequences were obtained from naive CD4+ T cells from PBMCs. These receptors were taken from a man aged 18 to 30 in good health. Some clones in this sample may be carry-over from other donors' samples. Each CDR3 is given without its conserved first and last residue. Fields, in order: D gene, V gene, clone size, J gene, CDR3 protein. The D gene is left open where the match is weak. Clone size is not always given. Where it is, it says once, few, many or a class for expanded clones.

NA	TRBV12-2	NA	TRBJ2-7	ASRLAEVIAGVGEQY
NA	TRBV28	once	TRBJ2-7	ASTIAAGFYEQY
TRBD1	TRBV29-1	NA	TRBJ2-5	SVESGGETQY
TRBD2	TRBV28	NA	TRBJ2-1	ASSPWGGRANEQF
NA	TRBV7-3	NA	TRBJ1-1	ASSFYVGATEAF
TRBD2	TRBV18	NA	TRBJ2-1	ASSPSGTSGRESEQF
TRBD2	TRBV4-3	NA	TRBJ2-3	ASSPSGGRATDTQY
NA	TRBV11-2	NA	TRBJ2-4	ASSPTLAKNIQY
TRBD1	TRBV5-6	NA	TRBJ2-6	ASSETGAGSGANVLT
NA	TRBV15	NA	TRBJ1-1	ATSRDRAGAF
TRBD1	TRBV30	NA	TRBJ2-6	AWRAPYRGSSSGANVLT
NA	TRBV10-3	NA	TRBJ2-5	AISGEGNSKETQY
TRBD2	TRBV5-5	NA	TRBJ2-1	ASSLGRTSGAYNEQF
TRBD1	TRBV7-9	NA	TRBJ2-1	ASSSGTDDEQF
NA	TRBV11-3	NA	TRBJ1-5	ASSLVPRWRDQPQH
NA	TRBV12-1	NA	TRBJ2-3	ASSPPGMGTSGDTDYLDTQY
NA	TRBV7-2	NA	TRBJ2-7	ASSLVRSYEQY
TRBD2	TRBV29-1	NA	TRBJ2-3	SVESASGNTDTQY
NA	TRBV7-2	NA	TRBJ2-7	ASGPAAVYYEQY
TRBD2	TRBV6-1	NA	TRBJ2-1	ASSERPSGSSYNEQF
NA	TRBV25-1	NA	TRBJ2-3	ASSEHTDTQY
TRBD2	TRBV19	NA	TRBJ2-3	ATSLAGYTDTQY
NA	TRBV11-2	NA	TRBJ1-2	ASSLGTRFPVDDYGYT
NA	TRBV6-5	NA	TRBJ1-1	ASSTDYAF
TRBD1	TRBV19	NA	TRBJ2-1	ASSIIWDRLYNEQF
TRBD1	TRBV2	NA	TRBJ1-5	ASSGAGQHPPQH
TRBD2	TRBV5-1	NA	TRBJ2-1	ASSSSGTSGSKPYNEQF
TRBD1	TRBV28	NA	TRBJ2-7	ASRVTGQGSYEQY
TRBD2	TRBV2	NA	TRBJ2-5	ASSEILAAGGGETQY
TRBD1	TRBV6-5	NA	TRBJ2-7	ASSLTGQGRIEQY
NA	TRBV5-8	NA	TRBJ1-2	ASDPALYGYT
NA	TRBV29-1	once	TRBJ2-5	SVEGGWQETQY
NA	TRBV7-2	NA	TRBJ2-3	ASSSGGYTQY
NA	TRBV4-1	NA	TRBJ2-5	ASSQVGQEQY
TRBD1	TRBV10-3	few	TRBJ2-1	AISRGPNEQF
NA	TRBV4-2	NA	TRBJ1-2	ASSQEGRGYGYT
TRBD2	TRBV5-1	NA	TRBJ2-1	ASSPYGTSGRRNEQF
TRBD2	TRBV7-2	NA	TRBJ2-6	ASSLIAGAGANVLT
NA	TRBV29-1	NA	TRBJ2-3	SARPTTSTDTQY
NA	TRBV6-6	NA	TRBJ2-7	ASNLLFVQY
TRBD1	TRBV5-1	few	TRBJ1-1	ASRQGENTEAF
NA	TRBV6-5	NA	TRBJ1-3	ASSYSPALTGNTIY
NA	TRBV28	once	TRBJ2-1	ASSLSGPLIGQF
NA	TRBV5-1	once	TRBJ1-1	ASSSQTVKANTEAF
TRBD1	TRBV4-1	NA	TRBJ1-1	ASSLWTGAMNTEAF
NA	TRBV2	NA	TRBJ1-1	ASSDLARNTEAF
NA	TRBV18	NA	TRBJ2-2	ASFGGTYTGELF
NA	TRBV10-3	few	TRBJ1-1	AISGRSGTEAF
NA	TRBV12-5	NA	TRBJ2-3	ASGSLSTDTQY
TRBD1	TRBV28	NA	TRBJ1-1	ASSLSPGQGGTEAF
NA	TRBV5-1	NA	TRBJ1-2	ASGGTGYGYT
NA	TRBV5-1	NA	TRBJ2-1	ASSLAVRAELYNEQF